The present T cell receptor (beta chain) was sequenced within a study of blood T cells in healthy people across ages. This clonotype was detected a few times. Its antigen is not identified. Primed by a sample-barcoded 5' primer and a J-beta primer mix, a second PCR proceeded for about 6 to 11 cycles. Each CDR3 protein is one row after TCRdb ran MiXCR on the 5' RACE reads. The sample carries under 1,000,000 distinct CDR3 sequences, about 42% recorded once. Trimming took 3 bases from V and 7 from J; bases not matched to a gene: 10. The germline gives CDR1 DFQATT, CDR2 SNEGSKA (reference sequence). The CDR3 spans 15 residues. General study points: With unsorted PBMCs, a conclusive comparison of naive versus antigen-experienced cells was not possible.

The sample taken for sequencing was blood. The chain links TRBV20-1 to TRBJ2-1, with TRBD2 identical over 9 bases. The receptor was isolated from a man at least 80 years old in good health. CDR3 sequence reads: CSARTSGSWGNEQFF. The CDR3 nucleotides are TGCAGTGCTAGGACTAGCGGTAGTTGGGGGAATGAGCAGTTCTTC.